One and the same sample provided the 9 T cell receptor beta chains below, sequenced in a study of Ad26.COV2.S vaccination and SARS-CoV-2 variants. Treatment noted: about 20 received Ad26.COV2.S at low or high dose, single or two shots; 5 received placebo; per-sample allocation not given. The investigators took samples on day 63 after the first vaccine or placebo injection. TCRdb's copy holds only in-frame clones and misses some; the assay was immunoSEQ multiplex PCR. The table records about 400,000 clones, over 75% of them present only once. The material was peripheral blood, obtained in a trial of Ad26.COV2.S vaccine versus placebo. The source of these receptors is a person aged 18-60 years who received the Ad26.COV2.S COVID-19 vaccine or a placebo.

The chain joins TRBV18 to TRBJ2-2, with D possibly matching TRBD2 (6 bases). The germline CDR1 and CDR2 sequences are KGHSH and LQKENI. Trimming took off 4 bases at V and 1 base at J, with 10 bases between the two ends. CDR3 length: 15 amino acids. The CDR3 DNA reads TGTGCCAGCTCACTTGGGACTCAGAACACCGGGGAGCTGTTTTTT. Protein sequence: CASSLGTQNTGELFF. Filled out from reference TRBV18 and TRBJ2-2, the complete variable domain reads NAGVMQNPRHLVRRRGQEARLRCSPMKGHSHVYWYRQLPEEGLKFMVYLQKENIIDESGMPKERFSAEFPKEGPSILRIQQVVRGDSAAYFCASSLGTQNTGELFFGEGSRLTVL.

The CDR3 DNA reads as TGCGCCAGCAGCCCCAGACAGGGGTCTGGAAACACCATATATTTT. This encodes CASSPRQGSGNTIYF. The gene calls are TRBV5-1 and TRBJ1-3, with TRBD1 matching 8 bases. Germline assignment: CDR1 SGHRS and CDR2 YFSETQ. The V segment lost 4 bases and the J segment 1 base; nucleotides outside the gene matches: 4. The CDR3 covers 15 residues.

The V gene is TRBV10-3, the J gene TRBJ1-2, with TRBD1 matching 9 bases. The CDR3 spans 13 residues. Looked up from germline, CDR1 is ENHRY and CDR2 is SYGVKD. Unmatched junction bases numbered 6, after V lost 10 bases and J lost 3 bases. This chain's CDR3 is CATGDRDDYGYTF. CDR3 DNA: TGTGCCACCGGGGACAGGGACGACTATGGCTACACCTTC.

V usage is TRBV3-1 (or the pseudogene TRBV3-2) and J usage is TRBJ1-5; a possible D gene is TRBD1 (6 bases). V lost 0 bases, J lost 3 bases, and 15 bases lay in between. The CDR3 runs to 17 residues. Germline CDR1 reads LGHDT; CDR2 reads YNNKEL (reference sequence). This chain's CDR3 is CASSQDVMAGANQPQHF. Written as DNA, the CDR3 is TGTGCCAGCAGCCAAGATGTTATGGCAGGGGCCAATCAGCCCCAGCATTTT.

This chain joins TRBV13 and TRBJ2-1; D remains unclear. V was trimmed by 5 bases and J by 3 bases, leaving 20 bases between them. Per the germline V gene, CDR1 is PRHDT and CDR2 is FYEKMQ (reference sequence). The CDR3 spans 17 residues. In nucleotides, the CDR3 is TGTGCCAGCAGCCCCAAGCAAGCCCTCCCGGGCTACAATGAGCAGTTCTTC. Translation: CASSPKQALPGYNEQFF.

This sequence joins TRBV11-2 and TRBJ2-1; TRBD1 agrees at 12 bases. This CDR3 is 14 amino acids long. V was pared by 5 bases and J by 8 bases, with 4 bases of the junction left unmatched. Looked up from germline, CDR1 is SGHAT and CDR2 is FQNNGV. This chain's CDR3 is CASSPGTGGDEQFF. In DNA, the CDR3 is TGTGCCAGCAGCCCGGGGACAGGGGGCGATGAGCAGTTCTTC.

This clone was found once. V is TRBV19 and J is TRBJ2-2; 9 nucleotides align to TRBD2. Germline trimming cut 3 bases from V and 5 bases from J; bases unmatched to any gene: 4. In germline, CDR1 is LNHDA, CDR2 SQIVND (reference sequence). This CDR3 spans 15 amino acids. CDR3 region: CASSIGTSLTGELFF. For the CDR3, the DNA is TGTGCCAGTAGTATCGGGACTAGCTTAACCGGGGAGCTGTTTTTT.

The chain employs TRBV28 and TRBJ1-5, with TRBD1 identical over 7 bases. J was trimmed by 2 bases and V by 6 bases; bases with no gene match: 7. This CDR3 comprises 15 residues. Germline lookup yields CDR1 MDHEN and CDR2 SYDVKM. In DNA, the CDR3 is TGTGCCAGCAGGCAAAGACAGGGAGGCAATCAGCCCCAGCATTTT. Translation gives CASRQRQGGNQPQHF.

The V gene is TRBV4-2, the J gene TRBJ2-5; D gene uncertain. The germline CDR1 and CDR2 sequences are LGHNA and YNFKEQ. This CDR3 region has 14 residues. V was cut by 2 bases and J by 2 bases, with 9 bases left in between. The CDR3 is CASSQLIRQETQYF. CDR3 coding DNA: TGTGCCAGCAGCCAACTCATACGGCAAGAGACCCAGTACTTC.